This TCR beta chain emerged from a study of T cells in Graves' hyperthyroidism and ophthalmopathy. The CDR3 is 16 amino acids. Germline CDR1 MNHNS, CDR2 SASEGT. The V end lost 4 bases, the J end lost 1 base, and 13 bases lay between the germline ends. This clonotype turned up a few times. From RNA transcripts, TCR beta CDR3 regions were amplified. First-round RT-PCR of the TCR CDR3 relied on the HTBI primer set. Via MiXCR, TCRdb re-called the multiplex PCR reads, giving one row per CDR3 protein. The sample lists roughly 250,000 distinct CDR3 sequences; 22% were seen once. This clonotype was obtained from a man aged 30 to 39 with Graves' ophthalmopathy. This chain joins TRBV6-1 and TRBJ1-4, with D maybe TRBD1 (6 bases). The sequencing sample was made of blood. As DNA, the CDR3 is TGTGCCAGCAGTGCATACAGGGTGGGAACTAATGAAAAACTGTTTTTT. Amino acid sequence: CASSAYRVGTNEKLFF.